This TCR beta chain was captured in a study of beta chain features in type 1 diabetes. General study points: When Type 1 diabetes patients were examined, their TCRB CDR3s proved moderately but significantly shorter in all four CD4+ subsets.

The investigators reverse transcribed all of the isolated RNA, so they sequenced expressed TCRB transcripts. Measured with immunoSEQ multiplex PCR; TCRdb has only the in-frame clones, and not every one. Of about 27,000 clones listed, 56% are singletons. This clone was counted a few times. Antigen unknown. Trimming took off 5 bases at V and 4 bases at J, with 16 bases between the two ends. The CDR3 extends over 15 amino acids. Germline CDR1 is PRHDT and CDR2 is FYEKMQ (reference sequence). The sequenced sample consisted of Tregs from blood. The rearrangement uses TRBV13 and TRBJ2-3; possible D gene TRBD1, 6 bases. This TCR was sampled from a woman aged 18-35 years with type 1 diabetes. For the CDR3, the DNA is TGTGCCAGCAGCCAGGGGTATAGAAGTTCAGATACGCAGTATTTT. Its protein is CASSQGYRSSDTQYF.